Below, 16 T cell receptor beta chains from the same sample are listed, as sequenced in a study of blood T cells in healthy people across ages. Next came a second PCR, run for about 7 to 12 cycles, which used a sample-barcoded 5' primer along with a J-beta primer mix. One entry per CDR3 protein, called by TCRdb with MiXCR from the 5' RACE reads. Of 2 million or so distinct CDR3 sequences listed, about 49% are singletons. Sequenced: blood. The receptors originated from a woman aged 40 to 49 in good health.

This clonotype was counted a few times. J is TRBJ2-5 and V is TRBV7-3, with unresolved D. V was clipped by 2 bases and J by 7 bases, with 14 bases between them. The CDR3 is 14 residues long. CDR1 is SGHTA, CDR2 FQGTGA, per germline. CDR3 nucleotide sequence: TGTGCCAGCAGCTTAGAGGCGGACGTGCGGACCCAGTACTTC. Translated, it gives CASSLEADVRTQYF. The entire variable domain, with the rest obtained from reference TRBV7-3 and TRBJ2-5, is as follows: GAGVSQTPSNKVTEKGKYVELRCDPISGHTALYWYRQSLGQGPEFLIYFQGTGAADDSGLPNDRFFAVRPEGSVSTLKIQRTERGDSAVYLCASSLEADVRTQYFGPGTRLLVL.

V gene TRBV2 combines with J gene TRBJ2-3; the match to TRBD1 covers 7 bases. Trimming cost V 5 bases and J 3 bases; bases outside gene matches: 5. The CDR3 contains 14 residues. Germline V gene lookup returns CDR1 SNHLY and CDR2 FYNNEI. The CDR3 nucleotides read TGTGCCAGCAGTTCAGGGGGAAAAACAGATACGCAGTATTTT. Amino acid sequence: CASSSGGKTDTQYF.

The rearrangement links TRBV4-1 to TRBJ2-1, with 7 bases identical to TRBD2. The CDR3 consists of 20 residues. Germline CDR1 MGHRA, CDR2 YSYEKL. With 2 bases clipped from V and 3 bases from J, the junction kept 19 bases outside the gene matches. DNA of the CDR3: TGCGCCAGCAGCCAAACGCCTTCAGCCTCCCGGCTAGCGGTCTACAATGAGCAGTTCTTC. It is translated as CASSQTPSASRLAVYNEQFF.

This chain connects TRBV20-1 to TRBJ2-4; 12 bases map to TRBD1. The length of the CDR3 is 14 residues. Trimming at V came to 4 bases and at J to 7 bases, leaving 5 bases not matched to a gene. In germline, CDR1 is DFQATT, CDR2 SNEGSKA (reference sequence). The CDR3 reads CSATGTGGWNIQYF. In DNA form, the CDR3 reads TGCAGTGCTACCGGGACAGGGGGCTGGAACATTCAGTACTTC.

The rearrangement uses TRBV9 and TRBJ1-2; weak D call: TRBD1 (5 bases). The CDR3 has 14 amino acids. The V and J ends lost 4 bases and 0 bases respectively, with 10 bases between them. Germline V gene lookup returns CDR1 SGDLS and CDR2 YYNGEE. CDR3 bases: TGTGCCAGCAGCACGGACACCTCTAACTATGGCTACACCTTC. This gives the protein CASSTDTSNYGYTF.

The chain joins TRBV23-1 to TRBJ1-2; 9 bases agree with TRBD1. TRBV23-1 is sorted into the ORF group, with uncertain function. The CDR3 consists of 14 residues. The junction had 1 base not matched to a gene; V was cut back by 2 bases and J by 3 bases. CDR3 sequence (DNA): TGCGCCAGCAGTCAACGACAGGGGGACTATGGCTACACCTTC. Protein sequence: CASSQRQGDYGYTF.

The chain uses TRBV2 and TRBJ2-7, with TRBD1 as a possible D gene (5 bases). The germline V gene encodes CDR1 SNHLY and CDR2 FYNNEI. V lost 6 bases to trimming and J lost 0 bases, with 12 bases between them. The CDR3 consists of 14 residues. In DNA, the CDR3 is TGTGCCAGCAGAATCGACAGTAACTCCTACGAGCAGTACTTC. It codes for CASRIDSNSYEQYF.

V is TRBV7-6 and J is TRBJ2-1, with TRBD2 identical over 11 bases. V lost 5 bases, J lost 8 bases, and 8 bases stayed unmatched. This CDR3 is built from 15 residues. Germline-derived CDR1 and CDR2 are SGHVS and FNYEAQ. CDR3 protein: CASSPPGLAAYEQFF. The CDR3 DNA is TGTGCCAGCAGCCCTCCGGGACTAGCGGCCTATGAGCAGTTCTTC.

The CDR3 sequence: CASSYSPNQETQYF. In DNA form, the CDR3 reads TGTGCCAGCAGTTACTCGCCTAACCAAGAGACCCAGTACTTC. The V gene is TRBV6-2 or TRBV6-3, the J gene TRBJ2-5; no clear D gene. CDR1 and CDR2 (germline): MNHEY, SVGEGT. The CDR3 covers 14 residues. V was pared by 0 bases and J by 0 bases, with 5 bases between.

A single count supports this clonotype. The V gene is TRBV20-1, the J gene TRBJ1-4; no clear D. Trimming pared 3 bases from V and 6 bases from J, leaving 17 bases between. The CDR3 consists of 15 residues. CDR1 and CDR2 (germline): DFQATT, SNEGSKA (reference sequence). CDR3 residues: CSASDLVGLDEKLFF. CDR3 sequence (DNA): TGCAGTGCTAGCGATCTGGTTGGGTTGGATGAAAAACTGTTTTTT.

Comments on this clonotype: A read error may produce the germline difference seen at one junction end. The chain couples TRBV5-1 to TRBJ2-1; TRBD2 might be the D (7 bases). The CDR3 sequence is 17 residues long. Germline CDR1 SGHRS, CDR2 YFSETQ. CDR3 DNA sequence: TGCGCCAGCAGCTTGGCCTATCGAGGGGGGGTCTACAATGAGCGGTTCTTC. It codes for CASSLAYRGGVYNERFF. The full variable domain, rest sourced from reference TRBV5-1 and TRBJ2-1, is KAGVTQTPRYLIKTRGQQVTLSCSPISGHRSVSWYQQTPGQGLQFLFEYFSETQRNKGNFPGRFSGRQFSNSRSEMNVSTLELGDSALYLCASSLAYRGGVYNERFFGPGTRLTVL.

The chain links TRBV20-1 to TRBJ1-6, with TRBD1 identical over 10 bases. There are 15 residues in the CDR3. Germline CDR1 and CDR2: DFQATT and SNEGSKA (reference sequence). J was trimmed by 9 bases and V by 3 bases; bases with no gene match: 8. The CDR3 reads CSARTGGIGGSPLHF. The DNA for the CDR3 is TGCAGTGCTAGGACAGGGGGCATTGGCGGTTCACCCCTCCACTTT.

This clonotype was counted a single time. The rearrangement links TRBV7-2 to TRBJ2-5; 10 nucleotides align to TRBD2. The CDR3 loop spans 16 amino acids. V lost 7 bases and J lost 11; bases outside the gene matches: 19. From germline, CDR1 is SGHTA and CDR2 FQGNSA. The chain's CDR3 is CASNLERGGPYNEQYF. In nucleotides, the CDR3 is TGTGCCAGCAACCTTGAGCGGGGGGGCCCCTACAATGAGCAGTACTTC.

The V and J genes are TRBV29-1 and TRBJ1-2, with D unresolved. This CDR3 is built from 14 residues. V shed 7 bases and J shed 6 bases, with 21 bases lying between them. The germline gives CDR1 SQVTM, CDR2 ANQGSEA. CDR3 sequence reads: CSAARYEGGDGYTF. As DNA, the CDR3 is TGCAGCGCAGCCCGTTATGAGGGCGGTGATGGCTACACCTTC.

The V call is TRBV12-3 or TRBV12-4, the J call TRBJ2-5; D could derive from TRBD1 or TRBD2 (6 bases each). The CDR3 is 15 residues long. V lost 3 bases to trimming and J lost 1 base, with 12 bases between them. The CDR3 reads CASSFGGATQETQYF. The CDR3 bases are TGTGCCAGCAGTTTCGGGGGCGCGACCCAAGAGACCCAGTACTTC.

This chain links TRBV15 with TRBJ2-5; 7 positions match TRBD2. CDR3 length: 16 residues. After removal of 3 bases from V and 2 bases from J, the junction contained 9 bases not matched to a gene. The germline CDR1 and CDR2 sequences are LNHNV and YYDKDF (reference sequence). The CDR3 region has the DNA TGTGCCACCAGCAGGGGGGGGGGAGAGCATCAAGAGACCCAGTACTTC. Protein product: CATSRGGGEHQETQYF.